The 27 T cell receptor beta chains below were found in one sample sequenced in a study of blood T cell repertoires in COVID-19. The method was immunoSEQ multiplex PCR; TCRdb's version includes in-frame clones alone and lacks a portion of them. Of approximately 210,000 clones listed, around 82% are singletons. The sequencing sample was made of PBMCs or T cells enriched from blood (not recorded which). The receptors shown here come from a man aged 25-45 years with acute COVID-19.

The rearrangement links TRBV4-1 to TRBJ1-4, with 9 bases identical to TRBD1. Germline assignment: CDR1 MGHRA and CDR2 YSYEKL. Trimming at V came to 4 bases and at J to 7 bases, leaving 7 bases not matched to a gene. The CDR3 runs 15 residues. The CDR3 loop reads CASSLPGTGSEKLFF. The CDR3 DNA sequence: TGCGCCAGCAGCCTCCCCGGGACAGGGAGTGAAAAACTGTTTTTT.

The chain joins TRBV7-3 to TRBJ2-5, with TRBD2 identical over 10 bases. Germline assignment: CDR1 SGHTA and CDR2 FQGTGA. CDR3 size: 19 residues. Losses at the gene ends were 5 bases for V and 1 base for J; bases not matched to a gene: 16. DNA for the CDR3: TGTGCCAGCAGCGCAAGGGGCCTAACTAGCGGGGTATTCCAAGAGACCCAGTACTTC. Amino acid sequence: CASSARGLTSGVFQETQYF. The full variable domain, completed using reference TRBV7-3 and TRBJ2-5, is GAGVSQTPSNKVTEKGKYVELRCDPISGHTALYWYRQSLGQGPEFLIYFQGTGAADDSGLPNDRFFAVRPEGSVSTLKIQRTERGDSAVYLCASSARGLTSGVFQETQYFGPGTRLLVL.

The chain combines TRBV7-2 with TRBJ2-7, with D possibly TRBD2 on 5 matching bases. The CDR3 extends over 14 amino acids. V was shortened by 1 base and J by 3 bases, with 10 bases between the two germline ends. Germline V gene data show CDR1 as SGHTA and CDR2 as FQGNSA. As DNA, the CDR3 is TGTGCCAGCAGCTTAGACGGGGTCTACTACGAGCAGTACTTC. Protein product: CASSLDGVYYEQYF.

CDR3 bases: TGTGCCAGCAGCCCTAGTAGTCAGGGGACGCAGACCCAGTACTTC. Its translation: CASSPSSQGTQTQYF. The chain joins TRBV9 to TRBJ2-5, with D perhaps matching TRBD1 (6 bases). Germline V gene data show CDR1 as SGDLS and CDR2 as YYNGEE. There are 15 residues in the CDR3. The V gene lost 4 bases and the J gene lost 6 bases, with 19 bases spanning the gap.

The chain links TRBV15 to TRBJ1-1, with a tentative D call TRBD1 (6 bases). Germline V lookup: CDR1 LNHNV, CDR2 YYDKDF (reference sequence). This CDR3 spans 15 amino acids. Trimming took 0 bases from V and 1 from J, leaving 9 bases between them. The CDR3 sequence: CATSRDKQGNTEAFF. The CDR3 DNA follows: TGTGCCACCAGCAGAGATAAACAGGGGAACACTGAAGCTTTCTTT.

This chain links TRBV5-1 with TRBJ1-1; no firm D call. This CDR3 contains 14 residues. Germline CDR1 is SGHRS and CDR2 is YFSETQ. Trimming removed 4 bases from V and 2 bases from J, with 12 bases in between. CDR3 sequence: CASSLTNPNTEAFF. CDR3 nucleotide sequence: TGCGCCAGCAGCCTGACTAATCCCAACACTGAAGCTTTCTTT.

This chain connects TRBV18 to TRBJ1-2; TRBD1 matches 8 bases. V trimming: 6 bases; J trimming: 5 bases; junction bases outside the gene matches: 11. The germline V gene has CDR1 KGHSH and CDR2 LQKENI. CDR3 length: 15 residues. Here the CDR3 DNA reads TGTGCCAGCTCCTCCTACCAGGGGGCGAAGTATGGCTACACCTTC. The encoded protein is CASSSYQGAKYGYTF. Full variable domain (outside the CDR3, taken from reference TRBV18 and TRBJ1-2): NAGVMQNPRHLVRRRGQEARLRCSPMKGHSHVYWYRQLPEEGLKFMVYLQKENIIDESGMPKERFSAEFPKEGPSILRIQQVVRGDSAAYFCASSSYQGAKYGYTFGSGTRLTVV.

V and J are TRBV4-2 and TRBJ2-7; D perhaps matches TRBD1 (5 bases). V shed 6 bases and J shed 2 bases, with 11 bases lying between them. Germline CDR1 and CDR2: LGHNA and YNFKEQ. The CDR3 is 13 residues long. Here the CDR3 DNA reads TGTGCCAGCAGTCTTGTGGGGCCCTACGAGCAGTACTTC. Protein product: CASSLVGPYEQYF.

The rearrangement links TRBV14 to TRBJ1-2; no clear D gene. The CDR3 runs 18 residues. The ends were cut back, 0 bases at V and 0 bases at J, with 17 bases in the middle. Germline V lookup: CDR1 SGHDN, CDR2 FVKESK. CDR3 loop: CASSQDRGRGGTNYGYTF. CDR3 coding DNA: TGTGCCAGCAGCCAAGACCGGGGAAGAGGCGGGACTAACTATGGCTACACCTTC. Variable domain in full (rest from reference TRBV14 and TRBJ1-2): EAGVTQFPSHSVIEKGQTVTLRCDPISGHDNLYWYRRVMGKEIKFLLHFVKESKQDESGMPNNRFLAERTGGTYSTLKVQPAELEDSGVYFCASSQDRGRGGTNYGYTFGSGTRLTVV.

This chain joins TRBV9 and TRBJ1-4; D perhaps matches TRBD1 (6 bases). V shed 0 bases and J shed 4 bases, with 13 bases lying between them. CDR1 is SGDLS and CDR2 is YYNGEE in the germline V gene. The CDR3 runs to 16 residues. The CDR3 nucleotides read TGTGCCAGCAGCGTAGATGAGCGAGGGGGTAATGAAAAACTGTTTTTT. Protein: CASSVDERGGNEKLFF.

The chain joins TRBV5-1 to TRBJ2-3; 9 positions match TRBD2. The V gene's germline CDR1 is SGHRS and CDR2 YFSETQ. This CDR3 has 17 amino acids. The V gene end was trimmed by 0 bases and the J gene end by 3 bases; junction bases not matched to a gene: 8. CDR3 coding DNA: TGCGCCAGCAGCTTGGCGAGGAGCGGGGGGATGACAGATACGCAGTATTTT. It specifies CASSLARSGGMTDTQYF.

This clone was picked up a small number of times. The chain employs TRBV12-5 and TRBJ1-1; a weak D match, TRBD1 (5 bases). Germline V gene lookup returns CDR1 LGHNT and CDR2 FRNRAP. V was pared by 2 bases and J by 2 bases, with 15 bases between. The length of the CDR3 is 16 residues. The chain's CDR3 is CASGLTLGQTNTEAFF. In nucleotides, the CDR3 is TGTGCTAGTGGTTTGACGTTGGGGCAGACTAACACTGAAGCTTTCTTT.

The chain uses TRBV5-1 and TRBJ1-2; 9 positions agree with TRBD1. The V segment lost 3 bases and the J segment 4 bases; nucleotides outside the gene matches: 13. The CDR3 has 17 amino acids. Looked up from germline, CDR1 is SGHRS and CDR2 is YFSETQ. CDR3 amino acids: CASSSGTGPFLGYGYTF. CDR3 bases: TGCGCCAGCAGCTCCGGGACAGGGCCCTTCTTAGGCTATGGCTACACCTTC.

V usage is TRBV6-1 and J usage is TRBJ1-4; 10 nucleotides agree with TRBD1. The V gene end was trimmed by 2 bases and the J gene end by 8 bases; junction bases not matched to a gene: 5. Germline values: CDR1 MNHNS, CDR2 SASEGT. This CDR3 has 15 residues. In DNA, the CDR3 is TGTGCCAGCAGTGAATCCGAGACAGGGGGCGAAAAACTGTTTTTT. This gives the protein CASSESETGGEKLFF.

V gene TRBV18 combines with J gene TRBJ1-2; the D gene is possibly TRBD1 (6 bases). The CDR3 runs 12 residues. From germline, CDR1 is KGHSH and CDR2 LQKENI. V gave up 6 bases and J gave up 1 base, with 6 bases separating them. This CDR3 is CASSDSNYGYTF. CDR3 nucleotide sequence: TGTGCCAGCTCGGACAGTAACTATGGCTACACCTTC.

The V call is TRBV7-9, the J call TRBJ2-2, with D maybe TRBD1 (6 bases). Germline V gives CDR1 SEHNR, CDR2 FQNEAQ (reference sequence). Trimming stripped 4 bases from V and 1 base from J, with 16 bases between. This CDR3 comprises 17 residues. Here the CDR3 DNA reads TGTGCCAGCAGCTGGGACACGAGTAATTGGAACACCGGGGAGCTGTTTTTT. Its translation: CASSWDTSNWNTGELFF.

This clone appeared a few times. The chain links TRBV5-3 to TRBJ1-3; D is perhaps TRBD1 (6 bases). TRBV5-3 is known as an ORF, though its function is uncertain. The CDR3 totals 16 residues. The V end was cut by 2 bases, the J end by 0 bases, with 12 bases between. The CDR3 loop reads CARSFLTGLSGNTIYF. The CDR3 nucleotides are TGTGCCAGAAGCTTTTTGACAGGACTCTCTGGAAACACCATATATTTT.

In its sample, this clone was seen once. The V and J genes are TRBV7-2 and TRBJ1-1, with unresolved D. Germline V lookup: CDR1 SGHTA, CDR2 FQGNSA. V shed 2 bases and J shed 7 bases, with 14 bases lying between them. This CDR3 is built from 14 residues. CDR3 amino acids: CASSLRWSLSEAFF. Here the CDR3 DNA reads TGTGCCAGCAGCTTAAGATGGAGCCTGAGTGAAGCTTTCTTT.

The genes are TRBV27 and TRBJ1-2, with TRBD1 matching 11 bases. Unmatched junction bases numbered 9, after V lost 2 bases and J lost 4 bases. The germline gives CDR1 MNHEY, CDR2 SMNVEV (reference sequence). This CDR3 has 17 residues. The CDR3 reads CASSLQFPGQGGYGYTF. The CDR3 coding sequence is TGTGCCAGCAGTTTACAGTTTCCGGGACAGGGGGGCTATGGCTACACCTTC.

V is TRBV2 and J is TRBJ1-2; no clear D. Germline V lookup: CDR1 SNHLY, CDR2 FYNNEI. V shed 7 bases and J shed 1 base, with 13 bases lying between them. The CDR3 covers 14 residues. The CDR3 DNA is TGTGCCAGCACGGAGACGGTGGGTAACTATGGCTACACCTTC. Translation gives CASTETVGNYGYTF. Filled out from reference TRBV2 and TRBJ1-2, the complete variable domain reads EPEVTQTPSHQVTQMGQEVILRCVPISNHLYFYWYRQILGQKVEFLVSFYNNEISEKSEIFDDQFSVERPDGSNFTLKIRSTKLEDSAMYFCASTETVGNYGYTFGSGTRLTVV.

The gene calls are TRBV27 and TRBJ2-7; no firm D call. Per germline, CDR1 MNHEY and CDR2 SMNVEV (reference sequence). This CDR3 is 14 amino acids long. V gave up 0 bases and J gave up 2 bases, with 8 bases separating them. The CDR3 sequence is CASSLSSRTYEQYF. In nucleotides, the CDR3 is TGTGCCAGCAGTTTATCCAGCAGGACCTACGAGCAGTACTTC.

For the CDR3, the DNA is TGTGCCAGCAGTCCTGGGACAGCTATAACTAACTATGGCTACACCTTC. Translating gives CASSPGTAITNYGYTF. The V call is TRBV11-2, the J call TRBJ1-2, with 7 bases fitting TRBD1. Unmatched junction bases numbered 10, after V lost 6 bases and J lost 0 bases. CDR1 is SGHAT, CDR2 FQNNGV, per germline. This CDR3 spans 16 amino acids.

This clone has only a few counts. This chain links TRBV5-1 with TRBJ2-1; tentatively, D is TRBD1 (8 bases). The V end was cut by 0 bases, the J end by 0 bases, with 13 bases between. Germline-derived CDR1 and CDR2 are SGHRS and YFSETQ. The CDR3 is 17 residues long. CDR3 amino acids: CASSLDRGGSSYNEQFF. As DNA, the CDR3 is TGCGCCAGCAGCTTGGACAGGGGGGGAAGCTCCTACAATGAGCAGTTCTTC.

The chain employs TRBV6-1 and TRBJ1-3, with a possible D match to TRBD1 (5 bases). V lost 4 bases, J lost 0 bases, and 25 bases lay in between. This CDR3 has 20 amino acids. The germline V gene encodes CDR1 MNHNS and CDR2 SASEGT. The CDR3 bases are TGTGCCAGCAGTGGTGCGGCAGGGTCTAACCTCTTCCTCTCTGGAAACACCATATATTTT. It is translated as CASSGAAGSNLFLSGNTIYF.

Worth noting for this clone: The limits of the CDR3 on the DNA are not certain, so only TCRdb's listed CDR3 is given. CDR3 in amino acids: CSVFWQGAGTEAFF. The chain recombines TRBV29-1 with TRBJ1-1; TRBD1 is taken as the D call from the table, unchecked against the DNA. Germline V lookup: CDR1 SQVTM, CDR2 ANQGSEA. The CDR3 is 14 residues long, counting both termini.

This chain links TRBV18 with TRBJ2-5; D perhaps matches TRBD1 (6 bases). Trimming cost V 2 bases and J 0 bases, with 16 bases left between them. The CDR3 is 17 residues long. Per the germline V gene, CDR1 is KGHSH and CDR2 is LQKENI. CDR3 sequence reads: CASSPMPGQLYQETQYF. CDR3 nucleotide sequence: TGTGCCAGCTCACCAATGCCGGGACAACTCTACCAAGAGACCCAGTACTTC.

The chain combines TRBV5-1 with TRBJ2-7; tentatively, D is TRBD2 (6 bases). This CDR3 contains 15 residues. The V end was cut by 5 bases, the J end by 3 bases, with 18 bases between. Germline CDR1 reads SGHRS; CDR2 reads YFSETQ. The CDR3 loop is CASSRRDGGYYEQYF. DNA for the CDR3: TGCGCCAGCAGTCGGAGGGACGGAGGTTACTACGAGCAGTACTTC.